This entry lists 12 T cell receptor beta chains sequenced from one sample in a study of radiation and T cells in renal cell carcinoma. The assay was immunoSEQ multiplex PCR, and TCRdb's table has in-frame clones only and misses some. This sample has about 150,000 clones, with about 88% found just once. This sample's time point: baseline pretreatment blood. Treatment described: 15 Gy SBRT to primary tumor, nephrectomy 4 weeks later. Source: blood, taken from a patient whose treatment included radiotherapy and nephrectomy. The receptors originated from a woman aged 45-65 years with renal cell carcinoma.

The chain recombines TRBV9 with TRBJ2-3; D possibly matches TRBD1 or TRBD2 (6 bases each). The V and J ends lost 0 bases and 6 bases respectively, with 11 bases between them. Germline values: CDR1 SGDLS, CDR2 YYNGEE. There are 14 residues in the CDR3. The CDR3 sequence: CASSVEGGPDTQYF. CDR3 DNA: TGTGCCAGCAGCGTAGAGGGGGGCCCCGATACGCAGTATTTT.

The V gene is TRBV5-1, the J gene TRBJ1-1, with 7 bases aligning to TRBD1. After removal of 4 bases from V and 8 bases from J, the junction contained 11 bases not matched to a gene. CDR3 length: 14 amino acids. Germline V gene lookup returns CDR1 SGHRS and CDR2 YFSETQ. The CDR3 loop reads CASSLRQGELEAFF. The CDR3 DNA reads TGCGCCAGCAGCCTTCGACAGGGTGAATTGGAAGCTTTCTTT.

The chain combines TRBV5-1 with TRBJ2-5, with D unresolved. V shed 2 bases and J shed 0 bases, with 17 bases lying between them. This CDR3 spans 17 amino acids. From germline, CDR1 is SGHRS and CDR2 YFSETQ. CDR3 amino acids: CASSLEFSTSYQETQYF. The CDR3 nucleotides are TGCGCCAGCAGCTTAGAATTCTCGACCTCGTACCAAGAGACCCAGTACTTC.

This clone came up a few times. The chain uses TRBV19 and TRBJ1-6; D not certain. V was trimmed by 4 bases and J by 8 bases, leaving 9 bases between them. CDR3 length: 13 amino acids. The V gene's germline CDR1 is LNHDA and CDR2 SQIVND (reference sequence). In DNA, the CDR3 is TGTGCCAGTAGTACCGGACGGGATTCACCCCTCCACTTT. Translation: CASSTGRDSPLHF.

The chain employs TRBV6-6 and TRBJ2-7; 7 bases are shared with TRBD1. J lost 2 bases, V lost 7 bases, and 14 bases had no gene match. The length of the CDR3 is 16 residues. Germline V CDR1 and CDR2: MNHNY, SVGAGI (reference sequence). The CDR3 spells CASTHYWGQQAYEQYF. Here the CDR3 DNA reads TGTGCCAGCACCCATTATTGGGGACAGCAAGCCTACGAGCAGTACTTC.

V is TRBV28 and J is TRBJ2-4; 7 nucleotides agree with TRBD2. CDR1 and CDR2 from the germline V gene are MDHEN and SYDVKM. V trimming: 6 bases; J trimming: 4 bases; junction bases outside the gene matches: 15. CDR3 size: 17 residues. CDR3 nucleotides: TGTGCCAGCAGACCCAGTGGGCTAGCGGACTCTAAAAACATTCAGTACTTC. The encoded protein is CASRPSGLADSKNIQYF.

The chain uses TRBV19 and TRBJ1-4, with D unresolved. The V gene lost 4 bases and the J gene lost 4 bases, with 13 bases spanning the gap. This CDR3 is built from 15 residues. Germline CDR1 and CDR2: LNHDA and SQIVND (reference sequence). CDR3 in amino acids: CASSTSGTVNEKLFF. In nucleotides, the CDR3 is TGTGCCAGTAGTACCTCTGGAACAGTTAATGAAAAACTGTTTTTT.

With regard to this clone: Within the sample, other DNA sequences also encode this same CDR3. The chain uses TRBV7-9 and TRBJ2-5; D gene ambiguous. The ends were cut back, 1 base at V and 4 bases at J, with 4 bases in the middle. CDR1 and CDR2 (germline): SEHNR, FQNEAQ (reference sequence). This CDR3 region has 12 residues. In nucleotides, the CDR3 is TGTGCCAGCAGCTTAGTTGGAGAGACCCAGTACTTC. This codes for CASSLVGETQYF.

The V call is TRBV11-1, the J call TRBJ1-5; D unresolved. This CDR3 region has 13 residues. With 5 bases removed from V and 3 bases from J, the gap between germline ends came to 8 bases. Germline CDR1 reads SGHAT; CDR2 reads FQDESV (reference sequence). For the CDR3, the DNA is TGTGCCAGCAGCAAAACAGACAATCAGCCCCAGCATTTT. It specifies CASSKTDNQPQHF.

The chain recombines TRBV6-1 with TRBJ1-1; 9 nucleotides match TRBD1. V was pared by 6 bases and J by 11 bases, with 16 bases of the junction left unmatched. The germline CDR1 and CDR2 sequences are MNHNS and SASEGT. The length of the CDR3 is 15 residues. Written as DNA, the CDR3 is TGTGCCAGCAGGGATCCCGGGACAGGGAATTCCGAGGCTTTCTTT. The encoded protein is CASRDPGTGNSEAFF.

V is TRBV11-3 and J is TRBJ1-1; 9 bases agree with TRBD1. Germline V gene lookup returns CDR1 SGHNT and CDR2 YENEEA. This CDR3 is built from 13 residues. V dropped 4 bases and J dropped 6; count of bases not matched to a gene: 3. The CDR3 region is CASSSGTGSEAFF. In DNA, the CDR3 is TGTGCCAGCAGCTCGGGGACAGGGTCTGAAGCTTTCTTT.

The CDR3 region has the DNA TGTGCCAGCAGCCCAGGGTATGGCAGGGAGTCTGGGGCCAACGTCCTGACTTTC. This codes for CASSPGYGRESGANVLTF. The rearrangement uses TRBV7-9 and TRBJ2-6; D may match TRBD1 or TRBD2 (5 bases each). Between the trimmed V and J ends, which lost 5 bases and 1 base, there was a span of 18 bases. This CDR3 contains 18 residues. CDR1 SEHNR and CDR2 FQNEAQ come from the germline V gene (reference sequence).